The 28 T cell receptor beta chains given below trace back to one sample, sequenced in a study of T cells in localized non-small cell lung cancer. Here immunoSEQ multiplex PCR was the method, and the copy in TCRdb shows in-frame clones only, minus some. In the table there are around 3,500 clones, roughly 25% of which are singletons. This material consisted of lung tumor tissue, taken before any cancer treatment. These receptors all stem from a woman between 35 and 70 years old with stage I lung adenocarcinoma.

The chain joins TRBV28 to TRBJ2-4; a weak D match, TRBD2 (5 bases). The CDR3 runs 15 residues. The ends were cut back, 5 bases at V and 0 bases at J, with 11 bases in the middle. Germline V gene data show CDR1 as MDHEN and CDR2 as SYDVKM. The chain's CDR3 is CASSPGSVAKNIQYF. The CDR3 DNA follows: TGTGCCAGCAGTCCGGGGAGTGTAGCCAAAAACATTCAGTACTTC.

V is TRBV6-8 and J is TRBJ1-4; TRBD1 matches 8 bases. Per the germline V gene, CDR1 is MNHGY and CDR2 is SAAAGT. This CDR3 has 14 amino acids. The V and J ends lost 6 bases and 8 bases, in that order; junction bases with no gene match: 8. The CDR3 loop is CASSSTGAREKLFF. In DNA form, the CDR3 reads TGTGCCAGCAGCTCGACAGGGGCTCGCGAAAAACTGTTTTTT.

This clone was seen a few times. The CDR3 coding sequence is TGTGCCTGGAGTGGGGACAGGGGATATTCACCCCTCCACTTT. It translates to CAWSGDRGYSPLHF. The chain joins TRBV30 to TRBJ1-6; 10 bases are a match to TRBD1. Germline trimming cut 1 base from V and 8 bases from J; bases unmatched to any gene: 2. The CDR3 covers 14 residues. Germline lookup yields CDR1 GTSNPN and CDR2 SVGIG (reference sequence).

This clone was seen a handful of times. DNA of the CDR3: TGTGCCAGCAGCTATGGACAGGGGATCTATGGCTACACCTTC. It yields the protein CASSYGQGIYGYTF. The chain joins TRBV7-6 to TRBJ1-2, with 9 bases matching TRBD1. This CDR3 has 14 amino acids. V was pared by 4 bases and J by 4 bases, with 4 bases of the junction left unmatched. Germline CDR1 is SGHVS and CDR2 is FNYEAQ.

This rearrangement joins TRBV11-3 to TRBJ2-7; 7 bases line up with TRBD1. CDR3 length: 15 residues. Looked up from germline, CDR1 is SGHNT and CDR2 is YENEEA. Losses at the gene ends were 5 bases for V and 3 bases for J; bases not matched to a gene: 10. The CDR3 reads CASSTQGTFGYEQYF. CDR3 coding DNA: TGTGCCAGCAGCACACAGGGGACCTTCGGCTACGAGCAGTACTTC.

This clone was seen a handful of times. One end of the junction does not line up with germline, which may come from a read error. The rearrangement links TRBV6-8 to TRBJ1-6, with 7 bases identical to TRBD1. Germline assignment: CDR1 MNHGY and CDR2 SAAAGT. There are 16 residues in the CDR3. The chain's CDR3 is CAISPLGAGGNSPLHF. CDR3 coding DNA: TGTGCCATCAGTCCTTTAGGTGCAGGGGGAAATTCACCCCTCCACTTT.

The chain is built from TRBV28 and TRBJ1-1; the D gene is possibly TRBD1 (5 bases). Germline assignment: CDR1 MDHEN and CDR2 SYDVKM. The CDR3 totals 14 residues. With 7 bases removed from V and 6 bases from J, the gap between germline ends came to 18 bases. The CDR3 DNA reads as TGTGCCAGCAAACGGGCAGGGATGTCGGCTGAAGCTTTCTTT. Encoded protein: CASKRAGMSAEAFF.

The CDR3 region is CASRSGTVYTEAFF. DNA of the CDR3: TGTGCCAGCAGATCCGGGACGGTTTACACTGAAGCTTTCTTT. The gene calls are TRBV6-8 and TRBJ1-1, with a tentative D call TRBD1 (5 bases). Trimming cost V 6 bases and J 3 bases, with 14 bases left between them. Germline CDR1 reads MNHGY; CDR2 reads SAAAGT. This CDR3 comprises 14 residues.

This CDR3 reads CAWSVQVEAFF. The CDR3 DNA sequence: TGTGCCTGGAGTGTTCAGGTAGAAGCTTTCTTT. The genes are TRBV30 and TRBJ1-1; D remains ambiguous. Trimming removed 0 bases at V and 8 bases at J, with 7 bases between. CDR3 length: 11 amino acids. The germline gives CDR1 GTSNPN, CDR2 SVGIG (reference sequence).

The chain uses TRBV25-1 and TRBJ1-5; 8 bases are shared with TRBD1. This CDR3 is 14 amino acids long. The ends lost 3 bases at V and 5 bases at J; junction bases unmatched: 3. Germline loops: CDR1 MGHDK, CDR2 SYGVNS. The CDR3 here is CASSDRGPYQPQHF. For the CDR3, the DNA is TGTGCCAGCAGTGACAGGGGGCCCTATCAGCCCCAGCATTTT.

There are a few counts of this clone. The rearrangement links TRBV11-3 to TRBJ1-2; TRBD1 matches at 8 bases. Germline-derived CDR1 and CDR2 are SGHNT and YENEEA. Trimming removed 5 bases from V and 0 bases from J; junction bases left unmatched: 14. The CDR3 is 18 residues long. The CDR3 sequence is CASSPRRVGQEANYGYTF. The CDR3 DNA follows: TGTGCCAGCAGCCCCCGGAGAGTGGGACAGGAGGCTAACTATGGCTACACCTTC. Looking up the rest from reference TRBV11-3 and TRBJ1-2 gives the full variable domain: EAGVVQSPRYKIIEKKQPVAFWCNPISGHNTLYWYLQNLGQGPELLIRYENEEAVDDSQLPKDRFSAERLKGVDSTLKIQPAELGDSAVYLCASSPRRVGQEANYGYTFGSGTRLTVV.

This clone showed up just a few times. This chain links TRBV11-3 with TRBJ2-1, with D possibly being TRBD1 (6 bases). With 5 bases removed from V and 1 base from J, the gap between germline ends came to 12 bases. The CDR3 is 15 amino acids. CDR1 is SGHNT and CDR2 is YENEEA in the germline V gene. CDR3 sequence: CASSQLRGSYNEQFF. The CDR3 nucleotides read TGTGCCAGCAGCCAGCTAAGGGGGTCCTACAATGAGCAGTTCTTC.

This clone rates as medium-sized. The chain employs TRBV11-3 and TRBJ2-3; D may be TRBD2 (6 bases). From germline, CDR1 is SGHNT and CDR2 YENEEA. This CDR3 region has 15 residues. Trimming cost V 6 bases and J 0 bases, with 13 bases left between them. CDR3 DNA sequence: TGTGCCAGCAGTTATAGCGGAGCTAGCACAGATACGCAGTATTTT. Its protein product is CASSYSGASTDTQYF.

This chain joins TRBV2 and TRBJ1-5; D gene uncertain. Germline-derived CDR1 and CDR2 are SNHLY and FYNNEI. The CDR3 is made up of 13 amino acids. The V gene lost 5 bases and the J gene lost 9 bases, with 14 bases spanning the gap. CDR3 amino acids: CASSYRGWRPQHF. CDR3 sequence (DNA): TGTGCCAGCAGTTACAGAGGTTGGCGGCCCCAGCATTTT.

This rearrangement joins TRBV19 to TRBJ2-1; 12 nucleotides match TRBD2. In germline, CDR1 is LNHDA, CDR2 SQIVND (reference sequence). The CDR3 totals 16 residues. V gave up 7 bases and J gave up 6 bases; unmatched junction bases: 10. Written as DNA, the CDR3 is TGTGCCAGTATCAAAGAAGGACTAGCGGGGATCAATGAGCAGTTCTTC. Translated, it gives CASIKEGLAGINEQFF.

This clone is medium-sized. The genes are TRBV11-3 and TRBJ1-1, with 8 bases lining up with TRBD1. The V gene's germline CDR1 is SGHNT and CDR2 YENEEA. The CDR3 length is 15 residues. Germline trimming cut 0 bases from V and 1 base from J; bases unmatched to any gene: 1. CDR3 protein: CASSLDGTGNTEAFF. The CDR3 coding sequence is TGTGCCAGCAGCTTAGACGGGACAGGGAACACTGAAGCTTTCTTT.

The chain couples TRBV7-5 to TRBJ2-5; TRBD1, the table's D call, lacks a check against the DNA. TRBV7-5 is classified as a pseudogene. There are 15 residues in the CDR3. CDR3 protein: CASSLAPSQSETQYF. In DNA form, the CDR3 reads TGTGCCAGCAGCTTGGCCCCTTCACAATCGGAGACCCAGTACTTC.

A few counts support this clone. The chain employs TRBV9 and TRBJ2-7, with TRBD1 as a possible D gene (6 bases). Germline CDR1 and CDR2: SGDLS and YYNGEE. V lost 5 bases, J lost 3 bases, and 12 bases lay in between. The CDR3 contains 13 residues. CDR3 sequence: CASSGGHNYEQYF. In DNA, the CDR3 is TGTGCCAGCAGTGGGGGACATAACTACGAGCAGTACTTC.

This clone was seen more than once but under ten times. This rearrangement joins TRBV23-1 to TRBJ1-6, with a tentative D call TRBD1 (5 bases). Being an ORF, TRBV23-1 has a function that is uncertain. The CDR3 has 14 amino acids. Trimming pared 6 bases from V and 5 bases from J, leaving 11 bases between. The CDR3 DNA is TGCGCCAGCAGCAGGGCTGGGAATAATTCACCCCTCCACTTT. Its translation: CASSRAGNNSPLHF.

This clone has a handful of counts. The chain employs TRBV4-1 and TRBJ2-3; possibly TRBD2 for D (6 bases). V was trimmed by 4 bases and J by 6 bases, leaving 14 bases between them. Germline CDR1 reads MGHRA; CDR2 reads YSYEKL. This CDR3 region has 14 residues. In nucleotides, the CDR3 is TGCGCCAGCAGCCGTCAACAGGAGGGTGATACGCAGTATTTT. Its translation is CASSRQQEGDTQYF.

In this sample, this clone turned up a few times. This chain connects TRBV5-1 to TRBJ2-7, with D perhaps being TRBD1 or TRBD2 (5 bases each). The CDR3 has 16 residues. The germline V gene has CDR1 SGHRS and CDR2 YFSETQ. Deletions cut 0 bases from V and 0 bases from J, with 13 bases between. CDR3 DNA: TGCGCCAGCAGCTTGGGGGAAAGGGACGGCTCCTACGAGCAGTACTTC. Encoded protein: CASSLGERDGSYEQYF.

In this sample, this clone turned up a few times. The V and J genes are TRBV28 and TRBJ1-2; D may be TRBD1 (5 bases). CDR3 size: 15 residues. In germline, CDR1 is MDHEN, CDR2 SYDVKM. The ends were cut back, 6 bases at V and 4 bases at J, with 18 bases in the middle. The CDR3 DNA reads as TGTGCCAGCAGGAGCCCCGGGACCGGCGGCTATGGCTACACCTTC. Translation gives CASRSPGTGGYGYTF.

The chain has TRBV11-3 and TRBJ1-4; D call uncertain. V was shortened by 4 bases and J by 5 bases, with 11 bases between the two germline ends. Germline CDR1 SGHNT, CDR2 YENEEA. The CDR3 is made up of 14 amino acids. The CDR3: CASSSFKLNEKLFF. The CDR3 nucleotides read TGTGCCAGCAGCTCCTTTAAACTAAATGAAAAACTGTTTTTT.

The V and J genes are TRBV6-8 and TRBJ1-5; D gene ambiguous. V lost 1 base and J lost 6, with 7 bases in between. The germline V gene has CDR1 MNHGY and CDR2 SAAAGT. The CDR3 totals 13 residues. This chain's CDR3 is CASSYLVSQPQHF. CDR3 in DNA: TGTGCCAGCAGTTACTTAGTATCTCAGCCCCAGCATTTT.

The chain carries TRBV6-8 and TRBJ2-6, with 11 bases fitting TRBD1. In germline, CDR1 is MNHGY, CDR2 SAAAGT. The CDR3 length is 18 residues. J gave up 3 bases and V 6 bases, and 10 bases lay outside the gene matches. The CDR3 sequence: CASRTFRDRGSGANVLTF. CDR3 in DNA: TGTGCCAGCAGGACCTTCCGGGACAGGGGGAGTGGGGCCAACGTCCTGACTTTC.

This clone was found a few times. The chain couples TRBV12-5 to TRBJ2-1; 10 nucleotides match TRBD2. The CDR3 extends over 15 amino acids. Germline values: CDR1 LGHNT, CDR2 FRNRAP. CDR3 in amino acids: CASGDSGGAFNEQFF. The DNA of the CDR3 is TGTGCCAGCGGAGACAGCGGGGGGGCGTTTAATGAGCAGTTCTTC. Full variable domain (remainder filled in from reference TRBV12-5 and TRBJ2-1): DARVTQTPRHKVTEMGQEVTMRCQPILGHNTVFWYRQTMMQGLELLAYFRNRAPLDDSGMPKDRFSAEMPDATLATLKIQPSEPRDSAVYFCASGDSGGAFNEQFFGPGTRLTVL.

This clone appeared a few times. The chain carries TRBV11-3 and TRBJ2-1, with a possible D match to TRBD1 (5 bases). Per germline, CDR1 SGHNT and CDR2 YENEEA. CDR3 length: 15 amino acids. Between the trimmed V and J ends, which lost 5 bases and 1 base, there was a span of 12 bases. CDR3 in amino acids: CASSGRQKSYNEQFF. The DNA for the CDR3 is TGTGCCAGCAGCGGTCGACAGAAATCCTACAATGAGCAGTTCTTC.

This clone was picked up a small number of times. The rearrangement uses TRBV11-3 and TRBJ1-1; D gene uncertain. The CDR3 is made up of 15 amino acids. Trimming removed 4 bases from V and 9 bases from J, with 21 bases in between. Germline values: CDR1 SGHNT, CDR2 YENEEA. The chain's CDR3 is CASSSPLGWVGQAFF. The CDR3 nucleotides read TGTGCCAGCAGCTCGCCACTAGGCTGGGTTGGGCAAGCTTTCTTT.